These T cell receptor beta chains were read from a single sample in a study. TCRdb analysed the 5' RACE reads with MiXCR anew, one entry per CDR3 protein. The data show 50,000 to 75,000 distinct CDR3 sequences, 22% seen once. Specimen: memory CD4+ T cells sorted from a lymph node. These receptors were taken from a female donor with breast cancer. The CDR3 runs from the conserved cysteine through the conserved F or W. Fields, in order: V gene, D gene, J gene, clone size, CDR3 protein, CDR3 DNA. The D gene is left open where the match is weak. Size tells how often a clone was seen (once, few, many) or the class of an expanded clone, and some rows leave it out.

v_call: TRBV4-2
d_call: NA
j_call: TRBJ1-6
clone_size: NA
cdr3_aa: CASSPQGDNSPLHF
cdr3_nt: TGTGCCAGCAGCCCCCAGGGAGACAATTCACCCCTCCACTTT

v_call: TRBV3-1
d_call: NA
j_call: TRBJ2-5
clone_size: NA
cdr3_aa: CASSLTRAQETQYF
cdr3_nt: TGTGCCAGCAGCCTCACGCGGGCACAAGAGACCCAGTACTTC

v_call: TRBV7-2
d_call: NA
j_call: TRBJ1-3
clone_size: NA
cdr3_aa: CASSISGNSGNTIYF
cdr3_nt: TGTGCCAGCAGCATATCTGGGAACTCTGGAAACACCATATATTTT

v_call: TRBV12-3/TRBV12-4
d_call: NA
j_call: TRBJ1-4
clone_size: few
cdr3_aa: CASSREVGEKLFF
cdr3_nt: TGTGCCAGCAGCAGGGAGGTCGGCGAAAAACTGTTTTTT

v_call: TRBV6-2/TRBV6-3
d_call: NA
j_call: TRBJ1-1
clone_size: few
cdr3_aa: CASTLGGNTEAFF
cdr3_nt: TGTGCCAGCACTCTTGGGGGTAACACTGAAGCTTTCTTT

v_call: TRBV28
d_call: NA
j_call: TRBJ1-1
clone_size: once
cdr3_aa: CASSLFGSQDTEAFF
cdr3_nt: TGTGCCAGCAGTTTATTTGGGTCTCAGGACACTGAAGCTTTCTTT

v_call: TRBV9
d_call: NA
j_call: TRBJ2-7
clone_size: NA
cdr3_aa: CASSVGLGGESFEQYF
cdr3_nt: TGTGCCAGCAGCGTAGGACTGGGTGGGGAGTCCTTCGAGCAGTACTTC

v_call: TRBV6-5
d_call: NA
j_call: TRBJ2-5
clone_size: many
cdr3_aa: CASALDPSVPETQYF
cdr3_nt: TGTGCCAGCGCTCTGGACCCCTCAGTCCCAGAGACCCAGTACTTC

v_call: TRBV20-1
d_call: NA
j_call: TRBJ1-2
clone_size: many
cdr3_aa: CSAIGAASYGYTF
cdr3_nt: TGCAGTGCTATAGGGGCTGCTAGCTATGGCTACACCTTC

v_call: TRBV3-1
d_call: NA
j_call: TRBJ1-5
clone_size: NA
cdr3_aa: CASSQDGQQPQHF
cdr3_nt: TGTGCCAGCAGCCAAGATGGGCAGCAGCCCCAGCATTTT

v_call: TRBV12-3/TRBV12-4
d_call: NA
j_call: TRBJ2-3
clone_size: few
cdr3_aa: CASSFGDSRTDTQYF
cdr3_nt: TGTGCCAGCAGTTTCGGGGACTCCCGCACAGATACGCAGTATTTT

v_call: TRBV5-1
d_call: NA
j_call: TRBJ2-5
clone_size: many
cdr3_aa: CASNNGALTHQETQYF
cdr3_nt: TGCGCCAGCAACAACGGGGCGTTAACCCACCAAGAGACCCAGTACTTC